This T cell receptor beta chain was captured in a study of blood T cell repertoires in COVID-19. Overall study: T cells, B-cell-depleted T cells, or PBMCs supplied cDNA or gDNA.

Assay used: immunoSEQ multiplex PCR; TCRdb lists only in-frame clones, some missing. The sample holds 230,000 or so clones, around 83% seen once. The V gene's germline CDR1 is PRHDT and CDR2 FYEKMQ (reference sequence). CDR3 length: 12 amino acids. V lost 5 bases to trimming and J lost 11 bases, with 15 bases between them. V is TRBV13 and J is TRBJ1-1; possibly TRBD1 for D (6 bases). The specimen was peripheral blood. The TCR was taken from a man between 40 and 49 years old who had recovered from COVID-19. The CDR3 DNA reads as TGTGCCAGCAGCATACAGGGAGTTGGGGCTTTCTTT. This encodes CASSIQGVGAFF.